The 10 T cell receptor beta chains listed next were all sequenced from one sample in a study of CXCR3-negative and CXCR3-positive naive CD8 T cells. Via 5' RACE with UMI labels, TRB cDNA libraries were prepared. For each CDR3 protein, TCRdb gives one entry from its re-call of the 5' RACE reads, without DNA. Listed are tens of thousands of distinct CDR3 sequences; more than 12% falls within the top ten. Sequencing input: memory CD8+ T cells from blood. The origin of the receptors is a human donor in good health. Some clones in this sample may be carry-over from other donors' samples.

The chain combines TRBV25-1 with TRBJ1-6; TCRdb's D call of TRBD1 is untestable without DNA. The CDR3 runs 14 residues. The germline V gene encodes CDR1 MGHDK and CDR2 SYGVNS. CDR3: CASNSQGVSSPLHF.

The V and J genes are TRBV7-2 and TRBJ2-3; the D call from TCRdb, TRBD1, cannot be confirmed without DNA. Germline V lookup: CDR1 SGHTA, CDR2 FQGNSA. CDR3 length: 16 amino acids. The CDR3 sequence is CASSSSLMRGRNTQYF.

The chain is built from TRBV4-3 and TRBJ2-7; TCRdb lists TRBD1, though no DNA is available to test this call. Germline V gene sequence: CDR1 LGHNA, CDR2 YSLEER. The CDR3 is 16 amino acids. The CDR3 loop reads CASSQVVSGLSYEQYF.

This chain connects TRBV14 to TRBJ1-4. The CDR3 has 16 amino acids. Germline V gene sequence: CDR1 SGHDN, CDR2 FVKESK. CDR3 sequence reads: CASSPIWTEPNEKLFF.

The chain uses TRBV29-1 and TRBJ2-1; TCRdb's D gene call, TRBD1, goes unchecked for lack of DNA. Germline V gene data show CDR1 as SQVTM and CDR2 as ANQGSEA. The CDR3 consists of 17 residues. The CDR3 sequence is CSVDPATGQGSYNEQFF.

The chain is built from TRBV29-1 and TRBJ2-1; TCRdb's D gene call, TRBD1, goes unchecked for lack of DNA. Germline assignment: CDR1 SQVTM and CDR2 ANQGSEA. The CDR3 is made up of 17 amino acids. The CDR3 sequence is CSVGGHRRVSSYNEQFF.

V gene TRBV6-2 or TRBV6-3 combines with J gene TRBJ2-7. The CDR3 has 14 residues. Germline V gene sequence: CDR1 MNHEY, CDR2 SVGEGT. CDR3 loop: CASSYLDGIYEQYF.

The chain recombines TRBV7-2 with TRBJ2-1; with no DNA, the TCRdb D assignment of TRBD1 cannot be verified. The CDR3 consists of 11 residues. CDR1 is SGHTA, CDR2 FQGNSA, per germline. The CDR3: CASSWARGKFF.

V gene TRBV7-9 combines with J gene TRBJ1-2. The CDR3 consists of 13 residues. The germline V gene has CDR1 SEHNR and CDR2 FQNEAQ (reference sequence). The CDR3 sequence: CASSLLENYGYTF.

This chain links TRBV23-1 with TRBJ1-2; with no DNA, the TCRdb D assignment of TRBD1 cannot be verified. TRBV23-1 is identified as an open reading frame with a role that is uncertain. There are 16 residues in the CDR3. CDR3 residues: CASSQLWDRVLDGYTF.